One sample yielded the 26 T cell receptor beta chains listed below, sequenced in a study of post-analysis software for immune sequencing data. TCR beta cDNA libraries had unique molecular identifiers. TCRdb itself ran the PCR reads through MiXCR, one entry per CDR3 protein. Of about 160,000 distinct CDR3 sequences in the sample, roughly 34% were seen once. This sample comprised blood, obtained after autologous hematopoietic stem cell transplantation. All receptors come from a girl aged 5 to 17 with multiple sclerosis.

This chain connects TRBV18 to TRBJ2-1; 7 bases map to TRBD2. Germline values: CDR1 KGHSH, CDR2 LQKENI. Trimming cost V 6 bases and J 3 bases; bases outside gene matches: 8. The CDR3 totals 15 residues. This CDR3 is CASSGGLVYYNEQFF. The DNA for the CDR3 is TGTGCCAGCTCCGGTGGACTAGTCTACTACAATGAGCAGTTCTTC.

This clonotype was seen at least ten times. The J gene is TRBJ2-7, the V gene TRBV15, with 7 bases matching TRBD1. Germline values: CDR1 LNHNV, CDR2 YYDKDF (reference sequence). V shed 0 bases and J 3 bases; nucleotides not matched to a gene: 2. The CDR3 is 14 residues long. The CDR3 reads CATSRDRTGYEQYF. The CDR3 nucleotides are TGTGCCACCAGCAGAGATCGGACAGGCTACGAGCAGTACTTC.

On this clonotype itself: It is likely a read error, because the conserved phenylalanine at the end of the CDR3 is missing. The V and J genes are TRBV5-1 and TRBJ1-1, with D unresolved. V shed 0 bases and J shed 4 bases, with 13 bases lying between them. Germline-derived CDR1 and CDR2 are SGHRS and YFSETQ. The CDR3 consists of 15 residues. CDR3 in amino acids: CASSLAGVEVTEAFL. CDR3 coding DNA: TGCGCCAGCAGCTTGGCCGGGGTCGAGGTCACTGAAGCTTTCCTT.

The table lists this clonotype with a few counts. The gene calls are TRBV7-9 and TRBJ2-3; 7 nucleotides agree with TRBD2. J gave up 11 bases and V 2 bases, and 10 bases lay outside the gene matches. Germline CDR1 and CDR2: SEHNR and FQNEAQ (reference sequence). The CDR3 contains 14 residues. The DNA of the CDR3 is TGTGCCAGCAGCTTACCCGTGGCTAGCGGACGGCAGTATTTT. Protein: CASSLPVASGRQYF. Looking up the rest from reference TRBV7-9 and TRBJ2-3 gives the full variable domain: DTGVSQNPRHKITKRGQNVTFRCDPISEHNRLYWYRQTLGQGPEFLTYFQNEAQLEKSRLLSDRFSAERPKGSFSTLEIQRTEQGDSAMYLCASSLPVASGRQYFGPGTRLTVL.

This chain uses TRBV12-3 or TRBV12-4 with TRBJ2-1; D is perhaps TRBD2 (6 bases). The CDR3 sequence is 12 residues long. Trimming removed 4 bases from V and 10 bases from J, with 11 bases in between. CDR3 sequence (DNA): TGTGCCAGCAGTTACGGGAGCCGCGAGCAGTTCTTC. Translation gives CASSYGSREQFF.

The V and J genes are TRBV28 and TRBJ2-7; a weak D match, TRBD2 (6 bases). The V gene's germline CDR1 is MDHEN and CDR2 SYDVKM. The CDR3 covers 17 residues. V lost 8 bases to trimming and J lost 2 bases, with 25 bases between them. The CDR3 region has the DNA TGTGCCAGCGGTTCCGGTCGGGGACTCCTTAACCCCTACGAGCAGTACTTC. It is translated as CASGSGRGLLNPYEQYF.

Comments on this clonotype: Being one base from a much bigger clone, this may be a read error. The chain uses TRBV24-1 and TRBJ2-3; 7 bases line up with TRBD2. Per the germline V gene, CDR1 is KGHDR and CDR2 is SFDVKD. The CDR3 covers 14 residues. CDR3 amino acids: CATNGGGSTDTRYF. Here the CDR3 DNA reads TGTGCCACCAATGGGGGAGGGTCCACAGATACGCGGTATTTT.

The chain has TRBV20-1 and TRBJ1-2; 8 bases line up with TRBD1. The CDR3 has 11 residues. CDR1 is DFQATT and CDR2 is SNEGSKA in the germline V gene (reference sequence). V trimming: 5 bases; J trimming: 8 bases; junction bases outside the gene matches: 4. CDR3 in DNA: TGCAGTGCTGGGGACAGGTGGGGCTACACCTTC. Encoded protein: CSAGDRWGYTF.

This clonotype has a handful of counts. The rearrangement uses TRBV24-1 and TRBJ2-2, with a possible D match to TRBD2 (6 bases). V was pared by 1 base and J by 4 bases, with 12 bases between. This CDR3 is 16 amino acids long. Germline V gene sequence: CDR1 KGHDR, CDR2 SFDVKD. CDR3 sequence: CATSDLGTAPTGELFF. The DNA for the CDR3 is TGTGCCACCAGTGATTTAGGGACTGCCCCCACCGGGGAGCTGTTTTTT.

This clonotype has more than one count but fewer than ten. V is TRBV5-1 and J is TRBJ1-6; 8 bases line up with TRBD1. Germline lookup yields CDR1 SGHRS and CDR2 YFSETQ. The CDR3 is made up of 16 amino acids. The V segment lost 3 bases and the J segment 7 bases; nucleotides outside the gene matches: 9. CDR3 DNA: TGCGCCAGCAGCTCGAACGGACAGGGACGGAATTCACCCCTCCACTTT. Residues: CASSSNGQGRNSPLHF.

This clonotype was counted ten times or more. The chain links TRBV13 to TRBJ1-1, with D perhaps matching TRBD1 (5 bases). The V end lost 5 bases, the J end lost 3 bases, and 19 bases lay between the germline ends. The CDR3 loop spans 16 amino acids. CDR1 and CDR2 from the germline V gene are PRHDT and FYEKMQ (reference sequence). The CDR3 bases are TGTGCCAGCAGCCCCCCCGGCGGAGGGGCGGACACTGAAGCTTTCTTT. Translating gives CASSPPGGGADTEAFF.

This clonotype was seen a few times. The CDR3 region has the DNA TGTGCCAGCTCCCCCGGTAAACCCCCCTACGAGCAGTACTTC. Protein sequence: CASSPGKPPYEQYF. V usage is TRBV18 and J usage is TRBJ2-7; D remains unclear. Germline values: CDR1 KGHSH, CDR2 LQKENI. V was shortened by 6 bases and J by 2 bases, with 14 bases between the two germline ends. The CDR3 runs 14 residues.

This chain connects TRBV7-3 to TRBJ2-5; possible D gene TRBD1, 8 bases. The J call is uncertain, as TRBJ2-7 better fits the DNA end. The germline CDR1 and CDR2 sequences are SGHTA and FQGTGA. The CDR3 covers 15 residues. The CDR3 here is CASSLTDREGDEQYF. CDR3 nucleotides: TGTGCCAGCAGCTTAACGGACAGGGAGGGGGACGAGCAGTACTTC.

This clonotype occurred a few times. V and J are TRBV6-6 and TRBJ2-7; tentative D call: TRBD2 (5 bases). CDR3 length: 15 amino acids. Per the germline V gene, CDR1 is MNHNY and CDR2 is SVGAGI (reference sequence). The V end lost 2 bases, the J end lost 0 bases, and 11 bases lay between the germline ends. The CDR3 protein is CASSYGELFSYEQYF. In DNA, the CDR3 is TGTGCCAGCAGTTACGGGGAGCTGTTCTCCTACGAGCAGTACTTC.

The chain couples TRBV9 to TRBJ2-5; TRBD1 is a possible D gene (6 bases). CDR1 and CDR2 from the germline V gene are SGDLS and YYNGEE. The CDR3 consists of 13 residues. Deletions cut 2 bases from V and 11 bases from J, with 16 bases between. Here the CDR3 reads CASSVTQQGKQYF. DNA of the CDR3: TGTGCCAGCAGCGTCACCCAACAGGGAAAGCAGTACTTC.

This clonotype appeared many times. CDR3: CSARGWPEGPQHF. In DNA form, the CDR3 reads TGCAGTGCTAGAGGGTGGCCGGAGGGGCCCCAGCATTTT. The rearrangement uses TRBV20-1 and TRBJ1-5; D uncertain. V lost 1 base, J lost 9 bases, and 13 bases lay in between. Looked up from germline, CDR1 is DFQATT and CDR2 is SNEGSKA (reference sequence). CDR3 length: 13 amino acids.

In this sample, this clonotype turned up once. The CDR3 bases are TGTGCCAGCAGCTTACGGGGTTTAGGGACCACTGAAGCTTTCTTT. Amino acid sequence: CASSLRGLGTTEAFF. The chain couples TRBV7-6 to TRBJ1-1; tentative D call: TRBD1 (5 bases). Per germline, CDR1 SGHVS and CDR2 FNYEAQ. The CDR3 spans 15 residues. The V end was cut by 2 bases, the J end by 4 bases, with 14 bases between.

CDR3 sequence (DNA): TGTGCCTGGAGTGTAGGCGGGAGCTACAATGAGCAGTTCTTC. Protein product: CAWSVGGSYNEQFF. This chain uses TRBV30 with TRBJ2-1, with 7 positions matching TRBD2. V gave up 0 bases and J gave up 3 bases; unmatched junction bases: 2. Germline CDR1 GTSNPN, CDR2 SVGIG (reference sequence). The CDR3 has 14 amino acids.

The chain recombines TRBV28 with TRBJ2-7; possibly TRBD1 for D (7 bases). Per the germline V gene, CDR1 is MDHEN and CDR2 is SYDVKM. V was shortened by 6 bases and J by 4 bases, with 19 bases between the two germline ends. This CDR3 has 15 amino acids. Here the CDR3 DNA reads TGTGCCAGCAGCCGTAACAGGGGTGGGAGGTACGAGCAGTACTTC. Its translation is CASSRNRGGRYEQYF.

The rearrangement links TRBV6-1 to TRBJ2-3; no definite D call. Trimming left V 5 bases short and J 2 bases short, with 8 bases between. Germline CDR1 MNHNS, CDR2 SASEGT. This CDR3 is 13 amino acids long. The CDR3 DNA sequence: TGTGCCAGCAGTTCAGACACCACAGATACGCAGTATTTT. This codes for CASSSDTTDTQYF.

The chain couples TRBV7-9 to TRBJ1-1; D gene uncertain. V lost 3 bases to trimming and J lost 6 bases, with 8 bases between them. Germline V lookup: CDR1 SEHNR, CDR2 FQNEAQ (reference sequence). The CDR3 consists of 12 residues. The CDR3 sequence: CASSFGFAEAFF. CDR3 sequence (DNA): TGTGCCAGCAGCTTCGGGTTCGCTGAAGCTTTCTTT.

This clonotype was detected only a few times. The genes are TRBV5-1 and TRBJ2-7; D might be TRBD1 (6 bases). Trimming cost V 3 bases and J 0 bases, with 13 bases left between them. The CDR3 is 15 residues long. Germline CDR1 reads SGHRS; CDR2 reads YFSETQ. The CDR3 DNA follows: TGCGCCAGCAGCTGGGGGCAGGGACCCTCCTACGAGCAGTACTTC. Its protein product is CASSWGQGPSYEQYF.

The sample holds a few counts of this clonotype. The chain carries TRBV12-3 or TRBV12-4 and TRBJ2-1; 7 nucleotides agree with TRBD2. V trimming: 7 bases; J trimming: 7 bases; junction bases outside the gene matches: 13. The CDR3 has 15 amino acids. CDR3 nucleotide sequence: TGTGCCAGCATGAGGGAGGGTATAATTGTGAATGAGCAGTTCTTC. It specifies CASMREGIIVNEQFF.

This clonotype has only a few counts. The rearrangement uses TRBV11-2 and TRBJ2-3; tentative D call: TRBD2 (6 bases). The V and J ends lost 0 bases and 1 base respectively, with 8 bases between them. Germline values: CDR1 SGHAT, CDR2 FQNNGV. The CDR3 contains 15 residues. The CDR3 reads CASSLEWGGTDTQYF. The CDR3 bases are TGTGCCAGCAGCTTAGAGTGGGGGGGCACAGATACGCAGTATTTT.

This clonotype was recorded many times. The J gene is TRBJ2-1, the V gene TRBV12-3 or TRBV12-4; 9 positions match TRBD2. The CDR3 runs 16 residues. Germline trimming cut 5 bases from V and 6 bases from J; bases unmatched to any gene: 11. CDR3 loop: CASSGGLGTSLNEQFF. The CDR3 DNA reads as TGTGCCAGCAGTGGGGGCCTCGGGACTAGCCTCAATGAGCAGTTCTTC.

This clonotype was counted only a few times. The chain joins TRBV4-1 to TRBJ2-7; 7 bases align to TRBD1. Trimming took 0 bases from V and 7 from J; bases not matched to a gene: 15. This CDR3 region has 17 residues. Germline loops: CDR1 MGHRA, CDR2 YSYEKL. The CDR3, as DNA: TGCGCCAGCAGCCAAGATTGGAAAAGGGGGCGATTTAGGGAGCAGTACTTC. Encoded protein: CASSQDWKRGRFREQYF.